This TCR beta chain was sequenced during a study of early stage breast cancer tumors. Whole-study findings and limits: Bulk DNA sequencing of unsorted cells missed chain pairing and markers.

Method: immunoSEQ multiplex PCR; TCRdb's copy keeps in-frame clones and lacks some. There are about 72,000 clones in the sample; roughly 84% occur only once, and approximately 3.7% lies in the top ten. This clone appeared a single time. No antigen is known for it. The source of this sequence is a person in their 60s with breast cancer. The sequenced sample was blood.

For the CDR3, the DNA is TGTGCCAGCAGCTTTATGGCTAGCGGGGGGGCAGATACGCAGTATTTT. Protein: CASSFMASGGADTQYF. The V gene is TRBV7-3, the J gene TRBJ2-3, with 12 bases lining up with TRBD2. This CDR3 has 16 residues. V lost 3 bases to trimming and J lost 4 bases; unmatched junction nucleotides: 5. From germline, CDR1 is SGHTA and CDR2 FQGTGA.